This is a list of T cell receptor beta chains from one sample in a study of blood T cell repertoires in COVID-19. Profiled with immunoSEQ multiplex PCR; TCRdb holds only in-frame clones, not every one. The data contain over 200,000 clones, 88% of them seen just once; the ten biggest clones take up about 0.7%. Sequenced sample: peripheral blood. These receptor sequences come from a human donor in a cohort sampled during active COVID-19. Both conserved end residues are part of each CDR3. D genes are given only for firm matches. Size tells how often a clone was seen (once, few, many) or the class of an expanded clone, and some rows leave it out.

D gene: .; J gene: TRBJ1-2; clone size: .; V gene: TRBV27; CDR3 length: 13; CDR3 protein: CASSLSASYGYTF; CDR3 DNA: TGTGCCAGCAGTTTATCGGCCAGCTATGGCTACACCTTC
D gene: .; J gene: TRBJ1-1; clone size: few; V gene: TRBV4-1; CDR3 length: 15; CDR3 protein: CASSQDRGRNTEAFF; CDR3 DNA: TGCGCCAGCAGCCAAGACAGGGGTCGGAACACTGAAGCTTTCTTT
D gene: .; J gene: TRBJ2-5; clone size: .; V gene: TRBV6-6; CDR3 length: 13; CDR3 protein: CASSASPWETQYF; CDR3 DNA: TGTGCCAGCAGTGCGTCGCCGTGGGAGACCCAGTACTTC
D gene: .; J gene: TRBJ2-7; clone size: .; V gene: TRBV7-9; CDR3 length: 17; CDR3 protein: CASSRSPGLDISYEQYF; CDR3 DNA: TGTGCCAGCAGTCGATCGCCTGGACTGGATATCTCCTACGAGCAGTACTTC
D gene: TRBD1; J gene: TRBJ2-7; clone size: .; V gene: TRBV5-4; CDR3 length: 16; CDR3 protein: CASSLGFGTGAYEQYF; CDR3 DNA: TGTGCCAGCAGCTTGGGGTTCGGGACAGGGGCCTACGAGCAGTACTTC
D gene: .; J gene: TRBJ2-2; clone size: .; V gene: TRBV5-4; CDR3 length: 15; CDR3 protein: CASSTPGHNTGELFF; CDR3 DNA: TGTGCCAGCAGCACCCCGGGACACAACACCGGGGAGCTGTTTTTT
D gene: TRBD1; J gene: TRBJ2-7; clone size: .; V gene: TRBV5-1; CDR3 length: 16; CDR3 protein: CASSLQGGQGWNEQYF; CDR3 DNA: TGCGCCAGCAGCTTGCAGGGTGGACAGGGGTGGAACGAGCAGTACTTC
D gene: TRBD1; J gene: TRBJ1-5; clone size: once; V gene: TRBV3-1/TRBV3-2; CDR3 length: 14; CDR3 protein: CASSQGTGDQPQHF; CDR3 DNA: TGTGCCAGCAGCCAAGGGACAGGGGATCAGCCCCAGCATTTT
D gene: .; J gene: TRBJ1-1; clone size: .; V gene: TRBV7-2; CDR3 length: 15; CDR3 protein: CASSLGFSLNTEAFF; CDR3 DNA: TGTGCCAGCAGCTTAGGTTTCAGTTTGAACACTGAAGCTTTCTTT
D gene: TRBD1; J gene: TRBJ2-7; clone size: .; V gene: TRBV4-1; CDR3 length: 14; CDR3 protein: CASSQTGALYEQYF; CDR3 DNA: TGCGCCAGCAGCCAAACAGGGGCTCTCTACGAGCAGTACTTC
D gene: TRBD2; J gene: TRBJ2-7; clone size: .; V gene: TRBV2; CDR3 length: 16; CDR3 protein: CASRGVGASGSSEQYF; CDR3 DNA: TGTGCCAGCAGGGGAGTTGGGGCTAGCGGGAGTTCCGAGCAGTACTTC
D gene: .; J gene: TRBJ2-7; clone size: .; V gene: TRBV11-2; CDR3 length: 17; CDR3 protein: CASSLAGWGRSSYEQYF; CDR3 DNA: TGTGCCAGCAGCTTAGCAGGTTGGGGCCGAAGCTCCTACGAGCAGTACTTC
D gene: .; J gene: TRBJ1-5; clone size: .; V gene: TRBV28; CDR3 length: 15; CDR3 protein: CASRPTTGYNQPQHF; CDR3 DNA: TGTGCCAGCCGACCTACGACAGGATACAATCAGCCCCAGCATTTT
D gene: .; J gene: TRBJ2-1; clone size: .; V gene: TRBV4-1; CDR3 length: 13; CDR3 protein: CASSHLEPNEQFF; CDR3 DNA: TGCGCCAGCAGCCACCTAGAGCCGAATGAGCAGTTCTTC
D gene: TRBD2; J gene: TRBJ2-1; clone size: .; V gene: TRBV5-1; CDR3 length: 15; CDR3 protein: CASSFPSGGASEQFF; CDR3 DNA: TGCGCCAGCAGCTTCCCCAGCGGGGGGGCCAGTGAGCAGTTCTTC
D gene: .; J gene: TRBJ1-1; clone size: .; V gene: TRBV6-2/TRBV6-3; CDR3 length: 15; CDR3 protein: CASSYSIGGNTEAFF; CDR3 DNA: TGTGCCAGCAGTTACTCGATAGGGGGGAACACTGAAGCTTTCTTT
D gene: .; J gene: TRBJ1-1; clone size: .; V gene: TRBV19; CDR3 length: 15; CDR3 protein: CASRPPGTSGAEAFF; CDR3 DNA: TGTGCCAGTAGACCCCCAGGGACAAGTGGAGCTGAAGCTTTCTTT
D gene: .; J gene: TRBJ2-3; clone size: once; V gene: TRBV7-3; CDR3 length: 14; CDR3 protein: CASSLSLVADTQYF; CDR3 DNA: TGTGCCAGCAGCTTAAGTCTAGTAGCAGATACGCAGTATTTT
D gene: .; J gene: TRBJ1-4; clone size: .; V gene: TRBV7-8; CDR3 length: 15; CDR3 protein: CASSLDIRQAPKLFF; CDR3 DNA: TGTGCCAGCAGCTTAGATATCAGACAGGCCCCAAAACTGTTTTTT
D gene: .; J gene: TRBJ2-7; clone size: .; V gene: TRBV4-3; CDR3 length: 16; CDR3 protein: CASSQAVTGHLGEQYF; CDR3 DNA: TGCGCCAGCAGCCAAGCCGTGACAGGACACTTAGGCGAGCAGTACTTC
D gene: .; J gene: TRBJ1-1; clone size: .; V gene: TRBV7-2; CDR3 length: 17; CDR3 protein: CASSQPKVGQRNTEAFF; CDR3 DNA: TGTGCCAGCAGCCAACCCAAAGTTGGACAGAGGAACACTGAAGCTTTCTTT
D gene: .; J gene: TRBJ2-1; clone size: .; V gene: TRBV11-3; CDR3 length: 13; CDR3 protein: CASSSMGRNEQFF; CDR3 DNA: TGTGCCAGCAGCTCCATGGGGCGGAATGAGCAGTTCTTC
D gene: TRBD1; J gene: TRBJ1-5; clone size: few; V gene: TRBV6-5; CDR3 length: 15; CDR3 protein: CASRTGTGAIGPQHF; CDR3 DNA: TGTGCCAGCAGAACCGGGACAGGGGCGATAGGGCCCCAGCATTTT
D gene: .; J gene: TRBJ2-7; clone size: .; V gene: TRBV29-1; CDR3 length: 14; CDR3 protein: CSVTRAGETYEQYF; CDR3 DNA: TGCAGCGTGACGAGGGCAGGGGAGACGTACGAGCAGTACTTC
D gene: .; J gene: TRBJ1-1; clone size: .; V gene: TRBV13; CDR3 length: 11; CDR3 protein: CASSFRTEAFF; CDR3 DNA: TGTGCCAGCAGCTTTCGCACTGAAGCTTTCTTT
D gene: TRBD2; J gene: TRBJ2-1; clone size: .; V gene: TRBV9; CDR3 length: 16; CDR3 protein: CASSRGSGGRDNEQFF; CDR3 DNA: TGTGCCAGCAGCAGAGGGTCGGGGGGGCGTGACAATGAGCAGTTCTTC
D gene: TRBD1; J gene: TRBJ1-1; clone size: .; V gene: TRBV10-2; CDR3 length: 14; CDR3 protein: CASNEGGPDTEAFF; CDR3 DNA: TGCGCCAGCAATGAAGGGGGCCCAGACACTGAAGCTTTCTTT
D gene: .; J gene: TRBJ1-4; clone size: few; V gene: TRBV30; CDR3 length: 11; CDR3 protein: CAWRAGFRLFF; CDR3 DNA: TGTGCCTGGAGGGCAGGGTTTAGACTGTTTTTT
D gene: TRBD1; J gene: TRBJ1-2; clone size: .; V gene: TRBV5-1; CDR3 length: 14; CDR3 protein: CASSPDGTGITYTF; CDR3 DNA: TGCGCCAGCAGCCCGGACGGGACAGGGATTACCTACACCTTC
D gene: TRBD2; J gene: TRBJ2-5; clone size: .; V gene: TRBV6-2/TRBV6-3; CDR3 length: 16; CDR3 protein: CASSRGLAGAGETQYF; CDR3 DNA: TGTGCCAGCAGTCGGGGACTAGCGGGAGCGGGCGAGACCCAGTACTTC
D gene: .; J gene: TRBJ1-6; clone size: .; V gene: TRBV7-2; CDR3 length: 15; CDR3 protein: CASSSLGGVHSPLHF; CDR3 DNA: TGTGCCAGCAGCTCCCTCGGGGGTGTTCATTCACCCCTCCACTTT
D gene: TRBD1; J gene: TRBJ2-7; clone size: .; V gene: TRBV5-1; CDR3 length: 13; CDR3 protein: CASTYPDRGEQYF; CDR3 DNA: TGCGCCAGCACCTACCCGGACAGGGGCGAGCAGTACTTC
D gene: .; J gene: TRBJ1-5; clone size: once; V gene: TRBV6-4; CDR3 length: 15; CDR3 protein: CASSDSTGSNQPQHF; CDR3 DNA: TGTGCCAGCAGTGACTCGACGGGTAGCAATCAGCCCCAGCATTTT
D gene: .; J gene: TRBJ1-5; clone size: once; V gene: TRBV19; CDR3 length: 13; CDR3 protein: CASSRGLNQPQHF; CDR3 DNA: TGTGCCAGTAGTAGGGGGCTCAATCAGCCCCAGCATTTT
D gene: TRBD1; J gene: TRBJ2-7; clone size: .; V gene: TRBV6-6; CDR3 length: 10; CDR3 protein: CASFRDRAYF; CDR3 DNA: TGTGCCAGCTTTCGAGACAGGGCGTACTTC
D gene: .; J gene: TRBJ2-4; clone size: .; V gene: TRBV7-2; CDR3 length: 14; CDR3 protein: CASSLGRQGNIQYF; CDR3 DNA: TGTGCCAGCAGCTTAGGAAGGCAGGGGAACATTCAGTACTTC
D gene: .; J gene: TRBJ1-2; clone size: .; V gene: TRBV4-3; CDR3 length: 19; CDR3 protein: CASSQGRVKEAGLNYGYTF; CDR3 DNA: TGCGCCAGCAGCCAAGGTAGGGTTAAGGAGGCAGGACTTAACTATGGCTACACCTTC
D gene: .; J gene: TRBJ1-4; clone size: .; V gene: TRBV15; CDR3 length: 16; CDR3 protein: CATSEKSRPLSGKLFF; CDR3 DNA: TGTGCCACCAGCGAGAAAAGTCGACCGTTGTCCGGGAAACTGTTTTTT
D gene: .; J gene: TRBJ1-1; clone size: .; V gene: TRBV6-5; CDR3 length: 13; CDR3 protein: CASRGNWNTEAFF; CDR3 DNA: TGTGCCAGCAGGGGCAACTGGAACACTGAAGCTTTCTTT
D gene: TRBD2; J gene: TRBJ2-7; clone size: .; V gene: TRBV12-3/TRBV12-4; CDR3 length: 11; CDR3 protein: CASRGDYEQYF; CDR3 DNA: TGTGCCTCACGGGGGGACTACGAGCAGTACTTC
D gene: TRBD1; J gene: TRBJ2-7; clone size: .; V gene: TRBV19; CDR3 length: 15; CDR3 protein: CATAPWDREGGEQYF; CDR3 DNA: TGTGCCACCGCACCGTGGGACAGGGAAGGCGGCGAGCAGTACTTC
D gene: TRBD2; J gene: TRBJ2-1; clone size: once; V gene: TRBV2; CDR3 length: 15; CDR3 protein: CASSEGLAGVNEQFF; CDR3 DNA: TGTGCCAGCAGTGAAGGACTAGCGGGAGTCAATGAGCAGTTCTTC
D gene: .; J gene: TRBJ1-3; clone size: .; V gene: TRBV28; CDR3 length: 15; CDR3 protein: CASSFWGVNGNTIYF; CDR3 DNA: TGTGCCAGCAGTTTTTGGGGAGTGAATGGAAACACCATATATTTT
D gene: .; J gene: TRBJ1-3; clone size: .; V gene: TRBV15; CDR3 length: 18; CDR3 protein: CATSRDQGQGYSGNTIYF; CDR3 DNA: TGTGCCACCAGCAGAGACCAGGGGCAGGGTTACTCTGGAAACACCATATATTTT
D gene: .; J gene: TRBJ2-7; clone size: once; V gene: TRBV19; CDR3 length: 14; CDR3 protein: CASSWQNGPYEQYF; CDR3 DNA: TGTGCCAGTAGTTGGCAGAATGGCCCCTACGAGCAGTACTTC
D gene: .; J gene: TRBJ2-7; clone size: .; V gene: TRBV10-3; CDR3 length: 15; CDR3 protein: CAISEMSAVVYEQYF; CDR3 DNA: TGTGCCATCAGTGAGATGTCAGCGGTGGTCTACGAGCAGTACTTC
D gene: .; J gene: TRBJ1-5; clone size: .; V gene: TRBV19; CDR3 length: 14; CDR3 protein: CASSIGGDGQPQHF; CDR3 DNA: TGTGCCAGTAGTATTGGGGGGGACGGTCAGCCCCAGCATTTT
D gene: TRBD2; J gene: TRBJ2-7; clone size: .; V gene: TRBV3-1/TRBV3-2; CDR3 length: 16; CDR3 protein: CASSQPGTSGSREQYF; CDR3 DNA: TGTGCCAGCAGCCAACCCGGGACTAGCGGGAGCCGCGAGCAGTACTTC
D gene: TRBD1; J gene: TRBJ1-6; clone size: .; V gene: TRBV15; CDR3 length: 14; CDR3 protein: CATSTGQAVLPLHF; CDR3 DNA: TGTGCCACCAGCACCGGACAGGCCGTATTGCCCCTCCACTTT
D gene: .; J gene: TRBJ2-1; clone size: .; V gene: TRBV10-2; CDR3 length: 12; CDR3 protein: CASRGGYNEQFF; CDR3 DNA: TGCGCCAGCAGAGGGGGATACAATGAGCAGTTCTTC
D gene: .; J gene: TRBJ1-5; clone size: .; V gene: TRBV5-6; CDR3 length: 15; CDR3 protein: CASSLAGPEGQPQHF; CDR3 DNA: TGTGCCAGCAGCTTGGCCGGGCCAGAGGGACAGCCCCAGCATTTT